The 4 T cell receptor beta chains below were found in one sample sequenced in a study of persistence of HIV-infected CD4 T cells. Their antigens remain unidentified. The immunoSEQ assay was version 4, run in survey mode. Sequenced by immunoSEQ multiplex PCR; TCRdb stores in-frame clones only, minus some. The sample has nearly 20,000 clones, 55% to 65% seen once. Overlapping HIV-1 Gag 15-mer peptides at approximately 1 ug per peptide per mL were used. Responding CD4+ T cells were sorted by upregulation of both CD40 ligand and CD69. The material was CD4+ T cells sorted from PBMCs after approximately 18-hour stimulation, obtained from a patient who received antiretroviral therapy. These receptors were collected from an adult woman with HIV who was CMV-seropositive.

J is TRBJ1-1 and V is TRBV6-5, with TRBD1 as a possible D gene (6 bases). Germline assignment: CDR1 MNHEY and CDR2 SVGAGI. Trimming took 8 bases from V and 1 from J, leaving 11 bases between them. This CDR3 region has 13 residues. DNA of the CDR3: TGTGCCAGCGGTTCAGGGGCGAACACTGAAGCTTTCTTT. It encodes CASGSGANTEAFF.

This clone was seen a handful of times. The chain is built from TRBV5-1 and TRBJ1-1; D is undetermined. This CDR3 contains 13 residues. V was shortened by 0 bases and J by 1 base, with 4 bases between the two germline ends. Per the germline V gene, CDR1 is SGHRS and CDR2 is YFSETQ. CDR3 region: CASSLVKNTEAFF. The CDR3 DNA reads as TGCGCCAGCAGCTTGGTCAAGAACACTGAAGCTTTCTTT.

V usage is TRBV5-6 and J usage is TRBJ2-1; D could derive from TRBD1 or TRBD2 (5 bases each). Trimming removed 4 bases at V and 5 bases at J, with 13 bases between. From germline, CDR1 is SGHDT and CDR2 YYEEEE. The CDR3 extends over 14 amino acids. This CDR3 reads CASSAPWGHNEQFF. As DNA, the CDR3 is TGTGCCAGCAGCGCCCCTTGGGGACACAATGAGCAGTTCTTC.

This rearrangement joins TRBV7-8 to TRBJ2-1; TRBD1 or TRBD2 may be the D gene (5 bases each). Trimming took 2 bases from V and 0 from J, leaving 11 bases between them. Germline V lookup: CDR1 SGHVS, CDR2 FQNEAQ. CDR3 length: 16 residues. CDR3 bases: TGTGCCAGCAGCTTACCCGGTGGGGGCTCCTACAATGAGCAGTTCTTC. This translates into CASSLPGGGSYNEQFF.